Presented here are 28 T cell receptor beta chains from one specimen sequenced in a study of CD8 T cells in ankylosing spondylitis (dated by TCRdb to 2016 to 2017). Libraries were constructed by 5' RACE. The data were produced on an Illumina HiSeq 2500. TCRdb passed the public sequencing reads through fastp at Q25 and MiXCR, retaining productive beta sequences. A single entry per CDR3 protein holds the most common genes and DNA from its merged rows. Recorded for this sample are just under 350,000 distinct CDR3 sequences; 14% to 15% of them occurred a single time. The top ten constitute roughly 1.1% of the sample. Sequenced: blood, either unsorted or a sorted T cell fraction (not recorded which). The receptors stem from a male donor with ankylosing spondylitis or in good health (not recorded which).

This clonotype has a handful of counts. This chain links TRBV4-1 with TRBJ1-1, with a possible D match to TRBD1 (6 bases). The CDR3 covers 19 residues. Germline CDR1 is MGHRA and CDR2 is YSYEKL. V was pared by 0 bases and J by 4 bases, with 24 bases between. DNA of the CDR3: TGCGCCAGCAGCCAAGATCGGCAAGGGGGAAGGGAGGTGGTCACTGAAGCTTTCTTT. This translates into CASSQDRQGGREVVTEAFF.

The genes are TRBV10-3 and TRBJ1-1; 9 bases line up with TRBD1. The CDR3 contains 13 residues. The V gene's germline CDR1 is ENHRY and CDR2 SYGVKD. Trimming took 3 bases from V and 12 from J; bases not matched to a gene: 8. This chain's CDR3 is CAISDGQGKVPFF. The CDR3 nucleotides are TGTGCCATCAGTGACGGACAGGGGAAGGTGCCTTTCTTT.

The chain is built from TRBV13 and TRBJ2-2, with D possibly being TRBD1 (6 bases). The CDR3 length is 17 residues. In germline, CDR1 is PRHDT, CDR2 FYEKMQ (reference sequence). V was cut by 4 bases and J by 1 base, with 16 bases left in between. Here the CDR3 DNA reads TGTGCCAGCAGCTGGGGGCGTGAGACGGTGAACACCGGGGAGCTGTTTTTT. It yields the protein CASSWGRETVNTGELFF.

The V and J genes are TRBV10-3 and TRBJ1-2; unclear D gene. This CDR3 comprises 16 residues. Germline values: CDR1 ENHRY, CDR2 SYGVKD. V was cut by 3 bases and J by 1 base, with 15 bases left in between. CDR3 coding DNA: TGTGCCATCAGTGACTCCAGCTTCGTGTTTAACTATGGCTACACCTTC. Translating gives CAISDSSFVFNYGYTF.

This chain uses TRBV20-1 with TRBJ2-3, with D possibly matching TRBD2 (6 bases). In germline, CDR1 is DFQATT, CDR2 SNEGSKA (reference sequence). This CDR3 has 11 amino acids. Here the CDR3 reads CSILRGDTQYF. CDR3 nucleotide sequence: TGCAGCATTTTACGGGGGGATACGCAGTATTTT.

This chain joins TRBV9 and TRBJ2-2; D remains unclear. The CDR3 has 15 amino acids. Germline assignment: CDR1 SGDLS and CDR2 YYNGEE. V lost 0 bases to trimming and J lost 2 bases, with 8 bases between them. The CDR3 nucleotides are TGTGCCAGCAGCGTAGGAGTAGTCAACACCGGGGAGCTGTTTTTT. It yields the protein CASSVGVVNTGELFF.

Only a few counts were recorded for this clonotype. An end of the junction differs from the germline gene, which may be a read error. The chain combines TRBV12-3 or TRBV12-4 with TRBJ2-4; perhaps D is TRBD1 or TRBD2 (5 bases each). The CDR3 sequence is 12 residues long. CDR3 nucleotide sequence: TGTGCCAGCAGTTTAGAAGGGACCCATTGGAACTTC. It yields the protein CASSLEGTHWNF.

This clonotype was detected many times. The genes are TRBV5-1 and TRBJ2-1; 14 bases map to TRBD2. Germline CDR1 and CDR2: SGHRS and YFSETQ. The CDR3 contains 16 residues. V was clipped by 3 bases and J by 7 bases; unmatched bases: 6. CDR3 DNA: TGCGCCAGCAGCTCGACTAGCGGGAGGGCCTGGAATGAGCAGTTCTTC. It translates to CASSSTSGRAWNEQFF.

The rearrangement joins TRBV5-1 to TRBJ2-1, with 7 bases matching TRBD2. Unmatched junction bases numbered 5, after V lost 7 bases and J lost 10 bases. The CDR3 is made up of 11 amino acids. Germline CDR1 SGHRS, CDR2 YFSETQ. The CDR3 coding sequence is TGCGCCAGCGGTCTGGGGGGGGAGCAGTTCTTC. It specifies CASGLGGEQFF. The full variable domain, rest sourced from reference TRBV5-1 and TRBJ2-1, is KAGVTQTPRYLIKTRGQQVTLSCSPISGHRSVSWYQQTPGQGLQFLFEYFSETQRNKGNFPGRFSGRQFSNSRSEMNVSTLELGDSALYLCASGLGGEQFFGPGTRLTVL.

The DNA for the CDR3 is TGCGCCAGCAGCCAAGGGCCAATACCCAGCTACGAGCAGTACTTC. Translated, it gives CASSQGPIPSYEQYF. V and J are TRBV4-1 and TRBJ2-7; no reliable D call. The germline V gene encodes CDR1 MGHRA and CDR2 YSYEKL. Trimming stripped 1 base from V and 3 bases from J, with 13 bases between. The CDR3 length is 15 residues.

The chain couples TRBV4-1 to TRBJ2-3, with TRBD2 matching 9 bases. CDR1 and CDR2 from the germline V gene are MGHRA and YSYEKL. The CDR3 contains 16 residues. Unmatched junction bases numbered 10, after V lost 6 bases and J lost 3 bases. The CDR3 spells CASSILSSGGTDTQYF. In DNA form, the CDR3 reads TGCGCCAGCAGTATTTTATCGAGCGGGGGGACAGATACGCAGTATTTT.

This clonotype was recorded a few times. The chain links TRBV27 to TRBJ1-4, with D hard to call. Trimming shortened V by 7 bases and J by 3 bases, and 9 bases separated the two germline ends. This CDR3 has 13 amino acids. The germline gives CDR1 MNHEY, CDR2 SMNVEV (reference sequence). The CDR3 loop is CASKGNANEKLFF. DNA of the CDR3: TGTGCCAGCAAGGGCAACGCTAATGAAAAACTGTTTTTT.

The chain couples TRBV11-1 to TRBJ2-6; 9 bases agree with TRBD1. Germline V CDR1 and CDR2: SGHAT, FQDESV (reference sequence). The CDR3 has 17 residues. Trimming removed 7 bases from V and 3 bases from J; junction bases left unmatched: 10. The CDR3 coding sequence is TGTGCCAGCATCCTTGGGACAGGGCACGATGGGGCCAACGTCCTGACTTTC. It translates to CASILGTGHDGANVLTF.

This clonotype has a handful of counts. The rearrangement uses TRBV5-1 and TRBJ2-1; 10 bases match TRBD2. The germline CDR1 and CDR2 sequences are SGHRS and YFSETQ. V shed 4 bases and J 8 bases; nucleotides not matched to a gene: 18. The CDR3 is made up of 18 amino acids. CDR3: CASSTWGRQREGLDEQFF. CDR3 DNA: TGCGCCAGCAGCACGTGGGGGCGGCAGCGGGAGGGCCTTGATGAGCAGTTCTTC.

The chain couples TRBV7-2 to TRBJ2-7, with 8 bases that match TRBD1. The CDR3 runs 16 residues. The junction had 9 bases not matched to a gene; V was cut back by 3 bases and J by 2 bases. CDR1 and CDR2 (germline): SGHTA, FQGNSA. The CDR3 nucleotides read TGTGCCAGCAGCTTTCTCCCCGGGACAGGAACCTACGAGCAGTACTTC. This sequence encodes CASSFLPGTGTYEQYF.

The V and J genes are TRBV7-8 and TRBJ2-7, with 11 bases aligning to TRBD2. This CDR3 contains 15 residues. Germline V gene sequence: CDR1 SGHVS, CDR2 FQNEAQ. Trimming took 5 bases from V and 6 from J; bases not matched to a gene: 9. The CDR3 loop is CASSPHSGRAGEQYF. The CDR3 coding sequence is TGTGCCAGCAGCCCCCATAGCGGGAGGGCTGGCGAGCAGTACTTC.

This clonotype was counted a few times. This chain joins TRBV20-1 and TRBJ1-6, with unresolved D. V was cut by 2 bases and J by 7 bases, with 12 bases left in between. The germline V gene encodes CDR1 DFQATT and CDR2 SNEGSKA (reference sequence). The CDR3 extends over 14 amino acids. In DNA form, the CDR3 reads TGCAGTGCTAGACTCCGGGCCGACAATTCACCCCTCCACTTT. Translation: CSARLRADNSPLHF.

The gene calls are TRBV2 and TRBJ1-1; a possible D gene is TRBD1 (5 bases). This CDR3 has 14 residues. V lost 4 bases to trimming and J lost 0 bases, with 9 bases between them. Germline V gene lookup returns CDR1 SNHLY and CDR2 FYNNEI. CDR3 region: CASSVGALNTEAFF. The CDR3 DNA sequence: TGTGCCAGCAGTGTAGGGGCCCTGAACACTGAAGCTTTCTTT.

The genes are TRBV19 and TRBJ2-1, with D possibly being TRBD2 (5 bases). In germline, CDR1 is LNHDA, CDR2 SQIVND (reference sequence). This CDR3 spans 16 amino acids. V was clipped by 1 base and J by 0 bases, with 10 bases between them. The CDR3 reads CASSIGEGYSYNEQFF. CDR3 in DNA: TGTGCCAGTAGTATAGGAGAGGGATACTCCTACAATGAGCAGTTCTTC.

V usage is TRBV7-9 and J usage is TRBJ1-2; the match to TRBD1 covers 8 bases. CDR1 is SEHNR and CDR2 is FQNEAQ in the germline V gene (reference sequence). The CDR3 extends over 16 amino acids. V lost 0 bases and J lost 8; bases outside the gene matches: 11. Here the CDR3 reads CASSLATPTGESGYTF. CDR3 DNA sequence: TGTGCCAGCAGCTTAGCAACCCCGACAGGGGAAAGCGGCTACACCTTC.

This chain joins TRBV9 and TRBJ2-2, with a possible D match to TRBD2 (6 bases). Trimming left V 0 bases short and J 5 bases short, with 11 bases between. The CDR3 contains 15 residues. CDR1 SGDLS and CDR2 YYNGEE come from the germline V gene. CDR3 bases: TGTGCCAGCAGCGTAGCCAGCGGGTGGACCGGGGAGCTGTTTTTT. It translates to CASSVASGWTGELFF.

This clonotype was seen only a few times. CDR3 nucleotides: TGTGCCAGCAGCCAAGATTTAACGGGGGGGAGCAGGACCTACGAGCAGTACTTC. Translating it yields CASSQDLTGGSRTYEQYF. The V and J genes are TRBV3-1 and TRBJ2-7, with TRBD2 matching 8 bases. Per the germline V gene, CDR1 is LGHDT and CDR2 is YNNKEL (reference sequence). The CDR3 runs 18 residues. J gave up 2 bases and V 0 bases, and 12 bases lay outside the gene matches.

The V gene is TRBV14, the J gene TRBJ1-4; D perhaps matches TRBD1 (5 bases). The CDR3 extends over 15 amino acids. Looked up from germline, CDR1 is SGHDN and CDR2 is FVKESK. Trimming took 2 bases from V and 8 from J, leaving 15 bases between them. CDR3: CASSQNDGWGEKLFF. CDR3 nucleotide sequence: TGTGCCAGCAGCCAAAACGACGGCTGGGGCGAAAAACTGTTTTTT.

This clonotype showed up just a few times. J is TRBJ2-1 and V is TRBV11-2, with TRBD2 identical over 7 bases. Trimming at V came to 11 bases and at J to 2 bases, leaving 6 bases not matched to a gene. The CDR3 has 13 amino acids. Germline assignment: CDR1 SGHAT and CDR2 FQNNGV. CDR3 nucleotide sequence: TGTGCCGCGGGGAGCGGGGCCTACAATGAGCAGTTCTTC. Translating gives CAAGSGAYNEQFF.

The chain couples TRBV6-5 to TRBJ2-7; a possible D gene is TRBD1 (6 bases). Germline values: CDR1 MNHEY, CDR2 SVGAGI. This CDR3 is 14 amino acids long. The V and J ends lost 3 bases and 6 bases respectively, with 15 bases between them. The CDR3 nucleotides read TGTGCCAGCAGTTATAATCACAGGGTGGGCGAGCAGTACTTC. Amino acid sequence: CASSYNHRVGEQYF.

This clonotype was detected only a few times. The CDR3 DNA follows: TGTGCCAGCAGGTCAATGTCTGCTGGCTACACCTTC. Protein: CASRSMSAGYTF. V gene TRBV6-5 combines with J gene TRBJ1-2; D is unresolved. The CDR3 spans 12 residues. Between the trimmed V and J ends, which lost 6 bases and 7 bases, there was a span of 12 bases. Germline CDR1 and CDR2: MNHEY and SVGAGI.

This clonotype was seen more than once but under ten times. V is TRBV5-1 and J is TRBJ1-1; D gene unclear. With 5 bases removed from V and 8 bases from J, the gap between germline ends came to 13 bases. This CDR3 contains 12 residues. The germline CDR1 and CDR2 sequences are SGHRS and YFSETQ. The CDR3, as DNA: TGCGCCAGCAGTTACCCAGCCTCGGAAGCTTTCTTT. Translation: CASSYPASEAFF.

The rearrangement joins TRBV12-3 or TRBV12-4 to TRBJ2-5; the D is unclear. V lost 7 bases and J lost 5, with 17 bases in between. This CDR3 is built from 14 residues. The CDR3 reads CASKFSGPLETQYF. The CDR3 DNA reads TGTGCCAGCAAATTCTCGGGCCCACTGGAGACCCAGTACTTC.